This T cell receptor (beta chain) was recovered during a study of response to subunit inactivated influenza vaccine. MiXCR was run by TCRdb on the RT-PCR reads, yielding one entry per CDR3 protein. The repertoire includes hundreds of thousands of distinct CDR3 sequences, 18% of them detected once, and 11% sits in the top ten. Notes on this clonotype: Its antigen is as yet unknown.

Whole-study findings and limits: Each seasonal influenza vaccination, the authors suggested, recruits few new T cells.

The V gene lost 3 bases and the J gene lost 3 bases, with 9 bases spanning the gap. The length of the CDR3 is 14 residues. CDR1 and CDR2 (germline): SEHNR, FQNEAQ (reference sequence). This rearrangement joins TRBV7-9 to TRBJ1-5; maybe TRBD1 (5 bases). The sequence was obtained from a man aged 50-59 years who received an inactivated influenza vaccine. The material was PBMCs from blood, obtained about 5 days after vaccination. CDR3 in amino acids: CASSFGGYNQPQHF. In DNA, the CDR3 is TGTGCCAGCAGCTTTGGGGGGTACAATCAGCCCCAGCATTTT.